The 16 T cell receptor beta chains below come from one sample, sequenced in a study of shared clonotypes between healthy human individuals. Here immunoSEQ multiplex PCR was the method, and the copy in TCRdb shows in-frame clones only, minus some. Of 1,500,000 or so clones listed, less than 99% are singletons. The specimen sequenced was naive CD4+ T cells sorted from blood. Subset reported: CD45RA+ positively selected. These TCRs come from a young man in good health.

This chain uses TRBV19 with TRBJ2-7; D is perhaps TRBD2 (5 bases). Between the trimmed V and J ends, which lost 3 bases and 0 bases, there was a span of 12 bases. Germline CDR1 and CDR2: LNHDA and SQIVND (reference sequence). The CDR3 totals 15 residues. Here the CDR3 reads CASSIRTGSSYEQYF. The CDR3 nucleotides read TGTGCCAGTAGTATCCGGACGGGAAGCTCCTACGAGCAGTACTTC.

Only one count was recorded for this clone. The chain combines TRBV28 with TRBJ2-1; 12 bases line up with TRBD1. Losses at the gene ends were 6 bases for V and 5 bases for J; bases not matched to a gene: 8. Germline V lookup: CDR1 MDHEN, CDR2 SYDVKM. There are 16 residues in the CDR3. The CDR3 DNA is TGTGCCAGCAGCCCTTATAGGGACAGGGGGCACAATGAGCAGTTCTTC. This translates into CASSPYRDRGHNEQFF.

V is TRBV5-6 and J is TRBJ2-1; D is unclear. Germline values: CDR1 SGHDT, CDR2 YYEEEE. V lost 2 bases and J 8 bases, leaving 17 bases between the germline ends. This CDR3 has 15 residues. CDR3 protein: CASSFDAGRTDEQFF. CDR3 coding DNA: TGTGCCAGCAGCTTTGATGCAGGACGGACGGATGAGCAGTTCTTC. The variable domain in full, completed from reference TRBV5-6 and TRBJ2-1, reads DAGVTQSPTHLIKTRGQQVTLRCSPKSGHDTVSWYQQALGQGPQFIFQYYEEEERQRGNFPDRFSGHQFPNYSSELNVNALLLGDSALYLCASSFDAGRTDEQFFGPGTRLTVL.

V is TRBV10-2 and J is TRBJ2-7; D is ambiguous. Germline-derived CDR1 and CDR2 are WSHSY and SAAADI. The length of the CDR3 is 16 residues. V lost 7 bases to trimming and J lost 0 bases, with 19 bases between them. The CDR3 sequence is CASTGSASWSSYEQYF. The CDR3 bases are TGCGCCAGCACAGGCAGTGCTTCGTGGAGCTCCTACGAGCAGTACTTC.

This clone was observed a single time. As DNA, the CDR3 is TGTGCCAGCAGCTCAACGGTACATACGCAGTATTTT. Protein product: CASSSTVHTQYF. V is TRBV11-2 and J is TRBJ2-3; D gene ambiguous. V lost 4 bases, J lost 7 bases, and 9 bases lay in between. This CDR3 is 12 amino acids long. Germline CDR1 and CDR2: SGHAT and FQNNGV.

The chain has TRBV9 and TRBJ2-7; 9 nucleotides line up with TRBD2. The CDR3 runs 16 residues. Germline-derived CDR1 and CDR2 are SGDLS and YYNGEE. The ends lost 3 bases at V and 7 bases at J; junction bases unmatched: 14. CDR3 nucleotide sequence: TGTGCCAGCAGCGCGGAGGGCACACTAGCGGGCGATGAGCAGTACTTC. Encoded protein: CASSAEGTLAGDEQYF.

The chain links TRBV7-2 to TRBJ2-1, with 9 bases matching TRBD1. V lost 2 bases and J lost 4; bases outside the gene matches: 3. This CDR3 spans 15 amino acids. Looked up from germline, CDR1 is SGHTA and CDR2 is FQGNSA. In DNA form, the CDR3 reads TGTGCCAGCAGCTTACGGACAGGGGCGTACAATGAGCAGTTCTTC. It is translated as CASSLRTGAYNEQFF.

The chain joins TRBV5-4 to TRBJ1-3; no definite D call. The length of the CDR3 is 15 residues. With 2 bases removed from V and 0 bases from J, the gap between germline ends came to 9 bases. The germline V gene has CDR1 SGHNT and CDR2 YYREEE (reference sequence). The CDR3 nucleotides read TGTGCCAGCAGCTTCCGGGGTGACTCTGGAAACACCATATATTTT. Its translation: CASSFRGDSGNTIYF.

The chain carries TRBV4-1 and TRBJ1-2; 7 positions agree with TRBD1. CDR3 size: 15 residues. Germline CDR1 MGHRA, CDR2 YSYEKL. J lost 7 bases, V lost 3 bases, and 11 bases had no gene match. CDR3 in amino acids: CASSQNLDRVSGYTF. The CDR3 DNA sequence: TGCGCCAGCAGCCAGAACTTAGACAGGGTTAGTGGCTACACCTTC.

The sample holds one count of this clone. The CDR3 DNA follows: TGTGCCAGCAGCTTAGGACTAGGCGAAGAGACCCAGTACTTC. It codes for CASSLGLGEETQYF. The chain recombines TRBV11-3 with TRBJ2-5, with a weak D call TRBD2 (6 bases). V lost 1 base to trimming and J lost 3 bases, with 9 bases between them. The CDR3 spans 14 residues. The germline V gene encodes CDR1 SGHNT and CDR2 YENEEA.

This chain connects TRBV5-4 to TRBJ1-1; D remains unclear. The V gene's germline CDR1 is SGHNT and CDR2 YYREEE (reference sequence). V lost 3 bases to trimming and J lost 4 bases, with 13 bases between them. CDR3 size: 14 residues. The CDR3 bases are TGTGCCAGCAGCTCCCAAATGTTCTCCACTGAAGCTTTCTTT. Translation gives CASSSQMFSTEAFF. Full variable domain (missing parts from reference TRBV5-4 and TRBJ1-1): ETGVTQSPTHLIKTRGQQVTLRCSSQSGHNTVSWYQQALGQGPQFIFQYYREEENGRGNFPPRFSGLQFPNYSSELNVNALELDDSALYLCASSSQMFSTEAFFGQGTRLTVV.

The rearrangement links TRBV4-1 to TRBJ2-5, with a weak D call TRBD2 (5 bases). Germline lookup yields CDR1 MGHRA and CDR2 YSYEKL. The CDR3 covers 15 residues. V lost 1 base and J lost 5, with 14 bases in between. CDR3 nucleotide sequence: TGCGCCAGCAGCCAAGGGCCGGGATGGGATGAGACCCAGTACTTC. Its translation is CASSQGPGWDETQYF.

The chain has TRBV19 and TRBJ1-1; D is uncertain. Germline-derived CDR1 and CDR2 are LNHDA and SQIVND (reference sequence). V gave up 6 bases and J gave up 6 bases, with 8 bases separating them. The CDR3 extends over 11 amino acids. For the CDR3, the DNA is TGTGCCAGTAGAAGGTCCCCTGAAGCTTTCTTT. It translates to CASRRSPEAFF.

V usage is TRBV5-1 and J usage is TRBJ1-1; no clear D gene. CDR3 size: 15 residues. V was cut by 1 base and J by 0 bases, with 10 bases left in between. The V gene's germline CDR1 is SGHRS and CDR2 YFSETQ. Here the CDR3 reads CASSLLSNLNTEAFF. The CDR3 DNA is TGCGCCAGCAGCTTGCTTTCAAACCTGAACACTGAAGCTTTCTTT.

The chain links TRBV2 to TRBJ1-4; the match to TRBD1 covers 7 bases. The CDR3 length is 14 residues. The ends lost 6 bases at V and 6 bases at J; junction bases unmatched: 7. The V gene's germline CDR1 is SNHLY and CDR2 FYNNEI. CDR3 bases: TGTGCCAGCAGCGGACAGGCCATGGATGAAAAACTGTTTTTT. It specifies CASSGQAMDEKLFF. The variable domain in full, with the rest retrieved from reference TRBV2 and TRBJ1-4, is EPEVTQTPSHQVTQMGQEVILRCVPISNHLYFYWYRQILGQKVEFLVSFYNNEISEKSEIFDDQFSVERPDGSNFTLKIRSTKLEDSAMYFCASSGQAMDEKLFFGSGTQLSVL.

The V and J genes are TRBV19 and TRBJ2-1; 8 bases match TRBD2. The CDR3 is 17 residues long. Germline V gives CDR1 LNHDA, CDR2 SQIVND (reference sequence). With V trimmed by 7 bases and J by 0 bases, 11 bases remained unmatched. Written as DNA, the CDR3 is TGTGCCAGTACGCTATTCGGGGCGGGAGGCTCCTACAATGAGCAGTTCTTC. This codes for CASTLFGAGGSYNEQFF.